These 23 T cell receptor beta chains share one sample of origin, sequenced in a study of control samples from healthy donors and cancer patients (dated by TCRdb to the early 2020s). Libraries were constructed by the immunoSEQ multiplex PCR assay. Entries here come from immuneACCESS through TCRdb and include only in-frame sequences with V and J called. Some clones fail to appear in such tables; in the studies checked, an unresolved V gene covers under half of the shortfall, and the cause of the remainder is unknown. Across this sample there are under 130,000 clones, with around 89% seen only once. Clones ranked in the top ten supply approximately 19% of the sample. The material sequenced was PBMCs. These receptors were taken from a man in his sixties with lung cancer.

V is TRBV29-1 and J is TRBJ2-3, with D possibly TRBD2 on 6 matching bases. The germline V gene has CDR1 SQVTM and CDR2 ANQGSEA. This CDR3 comprises 13 residues. Deletions cut 5 bases from V and 15 bases from J, with 24 bases between. The CDR3 coding sequence is TGCAGCGTTCAAAGAGAGGCGGGACTGAGCCAATATTTT. It is translated as CSVQREAGLSQYF.

CDR3 coding DNA: TGTGCCGTGAGAGGGCCGGCCTATGGCTACACCTTC. Protein sequence: CAVRGPAYGYTF. The V and J genes are TRBV19 and TRBJ1-2; D gene unclear. The V and J ends lost 11 bases and 4 bases respectively, with 14 bases between them. The CDR3 covers 12 residues. Germline V gives CDR1 LNHDA, CDR2 SQIVND (reference sequence).

The count of this clone is one. The CDR3 is CASSESTTGTDTQYF. The CDR3 DNA sequence: TGCGCCAGCAGTGAGTCGACCACCGGGACAGATACGCAGTATTTT. This rearrangement joins TRBV10-1 to TRBJ2-3; D is unresolved. This CDR3 comprises 15 residues. Germline CDR1 is WNHNN and CDR2 is SYGVQD (reference sequence). V was cut by 0 bases and J by 3 bases, with 10 bases left in between.

In nucleotides, the CDR3 is TGTGCCAGTAGCCCGGACAGGGGAGGAAATTCACCCCTCCACTTT. It specifies CASSPDRGGNSPLHF. The rearrangement uses TRBV19 and TRBJ1-6; 9 nucleotides agree with TRBD1. Germline CDR1 LNHDA, CDR2 SQIVND (reference sequence). The CDR3 is 15 amino acids. The V and J ends lost 6 bases and 7 bases, in that order; junction bases with no gene match: 7. Filled out from reference TRBV19 and TRBJ1-6, the complete variable domain reads DGGITQSPKYLFRKEGQNVTLSCEQNLNHDAMYWYRQDPGQGLRLIYYSQIVNDFQKGDIAEGYSVSREKKESFPLTVTSAQKNPTAFYLCASSPDRGGNSPLHFGNGTRLTVT.

The CDR3 bases are TGTGCCAGCAGTGGAGACTACGAGCAGTACGTC. The encoded protein is CASSGDYEQYV. The chain links TRBV7-9 to TRBJ2-7, with D uncertain. V dropped 6 bases and J dropped 3 bases, with 6 bases sitting between them. CDR1 and CDR2 from the germline V gene are SEHNR and FQNEAQ (reference sequence). The CDR3 covers 11 residues.

V is TRBV10-3 and J is TRBJ2-7; tentative D call: TRBD1 (5 bases). The CDR3 totals 13 residues. V lost 6 bases to trimming and J lost 6 bases, with 15 bases between them. Germline CDR1 ENHRY, CDR2 SYGVKD. This CDR3 is CAIRKEGVSEQYV. In DNA, the CDR3 is TGTGCCATCAGAAAAGAAGGGGTTAGCGAGCAGTACGTC.

This chain uses TRBV21-1 with TRBJ2-2; TRBD1 is the table's D call, not checked against the DNA. TRBV21-1 is a pseudogene segment. There are 17 residues in the CDR3. The CDR3 DNA is TGTGCCAGCAGCCAGGGGACAGGGGGGATGAACACCGGGGAGCTGTTTTTT. Encoded protein: CASSQGTGGMNTGELFF.

V usage is TRBV10-3 and J usage is TRBJ2-2; either TRBD1 or TRBD2 may supply D (5 bases each). V lost 0 bases and J lost 6, with 5 bases in between. The CDR3 is 13 residues long. Germline V CDR1 and CDR2: ENHRY, SYGVKD. DNA for the CDR3: TGTGCCATCAGTGAGTCGGGGGCCGGGGAGCTGTTTTTT. Translation: CAISESGAGELFF.

The V and J genes are TRBV7-3 and TRBJ2-3, with 8 bases identical to TRBD1. This CDR3 region has 14 residues. Germline CDR1 is SGHTA and CDR2 is FQGTGA. J lost 7 bases, V lost 5 bases, and 8 bases had no gene match. The CDR3 bases are TGTGCCAGCAGCGATGACAGGGGCATACATACGCAGTATTTT. It translates to CASSDDRGIHTQYF. The complete variable domain, with remaining parts taken from reference TRBV7-3 and TRBJ2-3, reads GAGVSQTPSNKVTEKGKYVELRCDPISGHTALYWYRQSLGQGPEFLIYFQGTGAADDSGLPNDRFFAVRPEGSVSTLKIQRTERGDSAVYLCASSDDRGIHTQYFGPGTRLTVL.

This clone was counted once. The CDR3 nucleotides read TGTGCCAGCAGCGCCGAGAGGGGGAAAAGCTCCTACGAGCAGTACTTC. Its translation is CASSAERGKSSYEQYF. J is TRBJ2-7 and V is TRBV14; weak D call: TRBD1 (6 bases). V dropped 5 bases and J dropped 0 bases, with 17 bases sitting between them. The CDR3 has 16 amino acids. Per germline, CDR1 SGHDN and CDR2 FVKESK.

The chain uses TRBV7-9 and TRBJ2-2; 10 nucleotides align to TRBD1. V shed 5 bases and J 0 bases; nucleotides not matched to a gene: 3. Germline CDR1 is SEHNR and CDR2 is FQNEAQ (reference sequence). The CDR3 totals 16 residues. In nucleotides, the CDR3 is TGTGCCAGCAGCCCGACAGGGGGCTCGAACACCGGGGAGCTGTTTTTT. Amino acids: CASSPTGGSNTGELFF.

This chain connects TRBV5-1 to TRBJ1-3; 7 positions match TRBD1. Germline CDR1 SGHRS, CDR2 YFSETQ. With 6 bases clipped from V and 2 bases from J, the junction kept 5 bases outside the gene matches. The CDR3 sequence is 14 residues long. CDR3 residues: CASTEGAAGNTIYF. The CDR3 DNA is TGCGCCAGCACCGAGGGGGCTGCTGGAAACACCATATATTTT.

The chain is built from TRBV24-1 and TRBJ2-2, with 10 bases that match TRBD1. Germline-derived CDR1 and CDR2 are KGHDR and SFDVKD. The CDR3 sequence is 17 residues long. J gave up 4 bases and V 4 bases, and 8 bases lay outside the gene matches. CDR3 DNA: TGTGCCACCAGTGACCGGACGGGACAGGGGACCACCGGGGAGCTGTTTTTT. Residues: CATSDRTGQGTTGELFF.

This rearrangement joins TRBV7-8 to TRBJ1-2; D uncertain. Germline values: CDR1 SGHVS, CDR2 FQNEAQ. The CDR3 runs 13 residues. V was trimmed by 5 bases and J by 0 bases, leaving 7 bases between them. CDR3 sequence reads: CASSTDSNYGYTF. The CDR3, as DNA: TGTGCCAGCAGCACGGATTCTAACTATGGCTACACCTTC.

The CDR3 sequence is CATSDSAGVDSKETQYF. In DNA, the CDR3 is TGTGCCACCAGTGATTCCGCGGGGGTAGACTCAAAAGAGACCCAGTACTTC. The chain is built from TRBV24-1 and TRBJ2-5; 7 bases match TRBD2. The J segment lost 3 bases and the V segment lost 2 bases, leaving 11 bases of the junction unmatched. Germline lookup yields CDR1 KGHDR and CDR2 SFDVKD. The CDR3 runs 17 residues.

V and J are TRBV2 and TRBJ1-3; D is unresolved. The CDR3 totals 13 residues. Germline V gene lookup returns CDR1 SNHLY and CDR2 FYNNEI. V lost 5 bases to trimming and J lost 3 bases, with 8 bases between them. CDR3 residues: CASSFRDGNTIYF. CDR3 in DNA: TGTGCCAGCAGTTTTCGGGATGGAAACACCATATATTTT.

This chain uses TRBV2 with TRBJ2-3; 7 bases are shared with TRBD1. The ends lost 6 bases at V and 1 base at J; junction bases unmatched: 7. Germline values: CDR1 SNHLY, CDR2 FYNNEI. The length of the CDR3 is 15 residues. CDR3 bases: TGTGCCAGCAGGATTAACAGGGGTGGCACAGATACGCAGTATTTT. The encoded protein is CASRINRGGTDTQYF.

V and J are TRBV19 and TRBJ2-5; D is unclear. Looked up from germline, CDR1 is LNHDA and CDR2 is SQIVND (reference sequence). This CDR3 has 13 amino acids. Trimming removed 3 bases at V and 3 bases at J, with 8 bases between. In DNA form, the CDR3 reads TGTGCCAGTAGTATCCTTCTGAAAGAGACCCAGTACTTC. Translated: CASSILLKETQYF.

The rearrangement links TRBV5-4 to TRBJ2-1; D gene ambiguous. V dropped 3 bases and J dropped 9 bases, with 7 bases sitting between them. Germline values: CDR1 SGHNT, CDR2 YYREEE (reference sequence). The CDR3 runs 11 residues. CDR3 region: CASSYYSEQFF. In DNA, the CDR3 is TGTGCCAGCAGCTATTATAGTGAGCAGTTCTTC.

The rearrangement links TRBV18 to TRBJ1-6, with D unresolved. CDR1 and CDR2 from the germline V gene are KGHSH and LQKENI. V lost 1 base to trimming and J lost 4 bases, with 8 bases between them. The CDR3 is 15 amino acids. The CDR3 region is CASSPQEGYNSPLHF. As DNA, the CDR3 is TGTGCCAGCTCACCACAGGAAGGGTATAATTCACCCCTCCACTTT.

V is TRBV7-3 and J is TRBJ1-2; no clear D. This CDR3 is built from 13 residues. Trimming pared 5 bases from V and 5 bases from J, leaving 12 bases between. Per germline, CDR1 SGHTA and CDR2 FQGTGA. DNA of the CDR3: TGTGCCAGCAGCCTCGGTATAGGGTATGGCTACACCTTC. Amino acid sequence: CASSLGIGYGYTF.

J is TRBJ1-3 and V is TRBV9, with D possibly matching TRBD1 (6 bases). The CDR3 extends over 15 amino acids. Deletions cut 0 bases from V and 2 bases from J, with 9 bases between. Germline values: CDR1 SGDLS, CDR2 YYNGEE. CDR3 DNA sequence: TGTGCCAGCAGCGTAGAGCAGGGGACTGGAAACACCATATATTTT. Residues: CASSVEQGTGNTIYF.

The gene calls are TRBV6-5 and TRBJ1-5; D might be TRBD1 (5 bases). Deletions cut 2 bases from V and 8 bases from J, with 13 bases between. CDR1 is MNHEY, CDR2 SVGAGI, per germline. The CDR3 is 14 residues long. The CDR3 bases are TGTGCCAGCAGTTACGGGACCCGAGGGGAGCCCCAGCATTTT. Encoded protein: CASSYGTRGEPQHF.